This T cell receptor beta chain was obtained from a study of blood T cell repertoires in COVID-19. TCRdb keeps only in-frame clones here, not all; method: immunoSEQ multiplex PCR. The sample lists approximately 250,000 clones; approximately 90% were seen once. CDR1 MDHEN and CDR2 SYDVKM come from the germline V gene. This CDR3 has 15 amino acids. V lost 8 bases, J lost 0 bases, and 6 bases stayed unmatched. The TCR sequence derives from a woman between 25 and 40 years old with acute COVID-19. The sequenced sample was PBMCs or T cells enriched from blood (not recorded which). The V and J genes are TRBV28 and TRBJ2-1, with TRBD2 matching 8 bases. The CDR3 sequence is CASHGGLASYNEQFF. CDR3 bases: TGTGCCAGCCACGGCGGACTAGCCTCCTACAATGAGCAGTTCTTC. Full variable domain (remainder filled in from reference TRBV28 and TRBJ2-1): DVKVTQSSRYLVKRTGEKVFLECVQDMDHENMFWYRQDPGLGLRLIYFSYDVKMKEKGDIPEGYSVSREKKERFSLILESASTNQTSMYLCASHGGLASYNEQFFGPGTRLTVL.